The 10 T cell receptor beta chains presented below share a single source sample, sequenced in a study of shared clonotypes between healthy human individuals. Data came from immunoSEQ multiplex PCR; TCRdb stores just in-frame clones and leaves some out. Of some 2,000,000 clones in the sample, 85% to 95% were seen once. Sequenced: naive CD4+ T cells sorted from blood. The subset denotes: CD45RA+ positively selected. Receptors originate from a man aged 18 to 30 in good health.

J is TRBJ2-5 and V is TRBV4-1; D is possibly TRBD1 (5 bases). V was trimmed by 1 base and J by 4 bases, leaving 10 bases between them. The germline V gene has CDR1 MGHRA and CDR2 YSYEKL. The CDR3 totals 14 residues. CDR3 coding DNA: TGCGCCAGCAGCCAAGTGCCAGGGTTAGAGACCCAGTACTTC. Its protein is CASSQVPGLETQYF.

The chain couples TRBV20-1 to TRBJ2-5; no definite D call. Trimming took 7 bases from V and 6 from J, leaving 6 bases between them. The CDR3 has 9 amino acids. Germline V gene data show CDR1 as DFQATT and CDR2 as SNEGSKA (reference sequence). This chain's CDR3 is CSVSKTQYF. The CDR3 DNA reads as TGCAGTGTCAGTAAGACCCAGTACTTC.

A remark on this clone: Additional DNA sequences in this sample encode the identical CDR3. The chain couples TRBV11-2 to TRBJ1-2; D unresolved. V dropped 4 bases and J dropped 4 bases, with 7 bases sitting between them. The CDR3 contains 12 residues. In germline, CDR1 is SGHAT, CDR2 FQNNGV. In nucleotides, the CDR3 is TGTGCCAGCAGCTCTGGTCTCTATGGCTACACCTTC. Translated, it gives CASSSGLYGYTF.

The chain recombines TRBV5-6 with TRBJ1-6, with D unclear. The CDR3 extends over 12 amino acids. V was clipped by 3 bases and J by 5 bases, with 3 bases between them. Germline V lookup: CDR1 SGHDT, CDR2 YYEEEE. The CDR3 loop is CASSSDNSPLHF. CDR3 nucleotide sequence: TGTGCCAGCAGCTCGGATAATTCACCCCTCCACTTT.

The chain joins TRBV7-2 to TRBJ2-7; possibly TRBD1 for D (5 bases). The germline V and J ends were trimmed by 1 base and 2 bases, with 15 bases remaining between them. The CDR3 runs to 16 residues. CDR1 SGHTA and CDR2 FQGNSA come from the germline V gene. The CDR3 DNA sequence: TGTGCCAGCAGCTTAGGAGTCCGGCAGGGAACCTACGAGCAGTACTTC. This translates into CASSLGVRQGTYEQYF. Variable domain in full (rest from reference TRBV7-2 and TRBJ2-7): GAGVSQSPSNKVTEKGKDVELRCDPISGHTALYWYRQSLGQGLEFLIYFQGNSAPDKSGLPSDRFSAERTGGSVSTLTIQRTQQEDSAVYLCASSLGVRQGTYEQYFGPGTRLTVT.

The CDR3 loop is CASSFAGDPLNTEAFF. In nucleotides, the CDR3 is TGCGCCAGCAGCTTCGCAGGGGACCCGCTGAACACTGAAGCTTTCTTT. J is TRBJ1-1 and V is TRBV5-1; D perhaps matches TRBD1 (6 bases). The CDR3 covers 16 residues. Germline V CDR1 and CDR2: SGHRS, YFSETQ. V was pared by 2 bases and J by 0 bases, with 14 bases between.

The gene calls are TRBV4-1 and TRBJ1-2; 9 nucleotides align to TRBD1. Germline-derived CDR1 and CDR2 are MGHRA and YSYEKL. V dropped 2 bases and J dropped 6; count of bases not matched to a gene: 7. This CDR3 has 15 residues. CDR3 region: CASSQRETGGDGYTF. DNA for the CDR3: TGCGCCAGCAGCCAAAGGGAGACAGGGGGAGATGGCTACACCTTC.

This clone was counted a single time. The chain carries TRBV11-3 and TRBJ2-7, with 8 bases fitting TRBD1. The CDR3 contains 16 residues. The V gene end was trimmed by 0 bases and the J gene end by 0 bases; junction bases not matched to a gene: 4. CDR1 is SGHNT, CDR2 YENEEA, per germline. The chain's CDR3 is CASSLDWQGASYEQYF. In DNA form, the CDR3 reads TGTGCCAGCAGCTTAGACTGGCAGGGGGCCTCCTACGAGCAGTACTTC.

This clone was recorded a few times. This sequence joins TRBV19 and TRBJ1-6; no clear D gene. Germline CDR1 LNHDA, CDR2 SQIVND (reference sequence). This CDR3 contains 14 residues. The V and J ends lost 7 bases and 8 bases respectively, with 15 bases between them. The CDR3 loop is CASKAGSHDSPLHF. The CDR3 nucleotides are TGTGCCAGTAAGGCGGGCAGCCACGATTCACCCCTCCACTTT.

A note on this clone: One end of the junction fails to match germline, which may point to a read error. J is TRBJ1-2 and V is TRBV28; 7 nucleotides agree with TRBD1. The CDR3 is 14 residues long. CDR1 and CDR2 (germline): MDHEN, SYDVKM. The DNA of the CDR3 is TGTGCCAGCAGTTACAGGGGAGAATTCTATGGCCACACCTTC. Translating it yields CASSYRGEFYGHTF.